Given below is one T cell receptor (beta chain) in context. These data are taken from a study of control samples from healthy donors and cancer patients. TCRdb keeps only in-frame clones here, not all; method: immunoSEQ multiplex PCR. The sample lists over 150,000 clones; around 96% were seen once. V was pared by 2 bases and J by 4 bases, with 4 bases of the junction left unmatched. The CDR3 has 14 amino acids. Germline V gene lookup returns CDR1 MNHEY and CDR2 SVGEGT. The source material was blood. The genes are TRBV6-2 or TRBV6-3 and TRBJ1-2, with 7 bases identical to TRBD1. The receptor comes from a man aged 40-49 years in good health. The CDR3 sequence is CASSYLKGAYGYTF. For the CDR3, the DNA is TGTGCCAGCAGTTACCTGAAGGGGGCCTATGGCTACACCTTC.